A selection of T cell receptor beta chains follows, all from one sample in a study of vaccination effects on CD4 cells after COVID-19. No antigens are known for them. Libraries were prepared by immunoSEQ multiplex PCR; TCRdb keeps only in-frame clonotypes and omits some of them. The repertoire has 22,000 or so clones, around 76% of them found once; the top ten carry more than 9%. Here the sequenced sample was CD4+ T cells from PBMCs cultured with HCoV-229E spike peptides, taken after COVID-19 vaccination. The receptors were sampled from a human donor who received a COVID-19 vaccine. The CDR3 runs from the conserved cysteine through the conserved F or W. The D gene is left open where the match is weak. The size entry is marked missing in some rows and otherwise reads once, few, many or a size class.

j_call v_call d_call clone_size cdr3_nt cdr3_aa
TRBJ2-7 TRBV7-8 TRBD1 . TGTGCCAGCAGATCGGACAGGGGTAATTACGAGCAGTACTTC CASRSDRGNYEQYF
TRBJ2-7 TRBV18 TRBD2 . TGTGCCAGCTCACCGACTAGCGGGAGATCCCCCTACGAGCAGTACTTC CASSPTSGRSPYEQYF
TRBJ1-2 TRBV23-1 TRBD1 few TGCGCCAGCAGTCAATCTATTCTCGAGACAGGGCTACGCTATGGCTACACCTTC CASSQSILETGLRYGYTF
TRBJ2-7 TRBV5-5 . . TGTGCCAGCAGCTTGGACCTCACTGGGGACTACGAGCAGTACTTC CASSLDLTGDYEQYF
TRBJ1-2 TRBV5-1 . few TGCGCCAGCAGCGAACCCGCCAGGGACTCGGGCTATGGCTACACCTTC CASSEPARDSGYGYTF
TRBJ1-2 TRBV4-1 . . TGCGCCAGCAGCCAAGATTCCCGGGGGATCGGCTATGGCTACACCTTC CASSQDSRGIGYGYTF
TRBJ2-3 TRBV27 . . TGTGCCAGCAGACTCACAGATACGCAGTATTTT CASRLTDTQYF
TRBJ2-7 TRBV10-3 . . TGTGCCATCAGTGACCTCTCCTACGAGCAGTACTTC CAISDLSYEQYF
TRBJ2-7 TRBV2 TRBD1 . TGTGCCAGCAGTGTCTGGCAGGGGGCCTACGAGCAGTACTTC CASSVWQGAYEQYF
TRBJ1-4 TRBV6-5 . . TGTGCCAGCAGCAAAGAAAATAATGAAAAACTGTTTTTT CASSKENNEKLFF
TRBJ1-4 TRBV5-5 . . TGTGCCAGCAGCTTGGGGGCAGGGCGGACTAATGAAAAACTGTTTTTT CASSLGAGRTNEKLFF
TRBJ1-2 TRBV28 TRBD1 . TGTGCCAGCAGCGACAGGGGGAACTATGGCTACACCTTC CASSDRGNYGYTF
TRBJ2-5 TRBV7-2 TRBD1 . TGTGCCAGCAGCACCATCCGGGACAGGAGGGAGACCCAGTACTTC CASSTIRDRRETQYF
TRBJ2-1 TRBV6-4 . . TGTGCCAGCAGTGAGGGGGCAGGCTCCTACAATGAGCAGTTCTTC CASSEGAGSYNEQFF
TRBJ1-2 TRBV18 TRBD1 few TGTGCCAGCTCACCAGGTCAGGGGGCGAACTATGGCTACACCTTC CASSPGQGANYGYTF
TRBJ1-4 TRBV11-3 . . TGTGCCAGCAGCTTTTTCCGACGGTTAGTAGGTGAAAAACTGTTTTTT CASSFFRRLVGEKLFF
TRBJ1-5 TRBV3-1/TRBV3-2 . . TGTGCCAGCAGCCAAGCCGCCAATCAGCCCCAGCATTTT CASSQAANQPQHF
TRBJ2-3 TRBV7-9 TRBD2 . TGTGCCAGCAGCTTGGTTATACTAGCGGGCACAGATACGCAGTATTTT CASSLVILAGTDTQYF
TRBJ1-2 TRBV5-6 . . TGTGCCAGCAGCTTAGTACAGGGTAACTATGGCTACACCTTC CASSLVQGNYGYTF
TRBJ1-4 TRBV18 TRBD1 . TGTGCCAGCTGGAGGGGGCTGGGTGAAAAACTGTTTTTT CASWRGLGEKLFF